The rows below give T cell receptor beta chains drawn from one sample of a study of CD8+ T cells in alopecia areata. Sequencing was performed with immunoSEQ multiplex PCR; in TCRdb, only in-frame clones are kept and a portion is missing. The sample includes roughly 73,000 clones, around 29% seen only once; the top ten take just under 15%. The sequencing here drew on CD8+ T cells sorted from blood, taken at week 4, from a patient treated with tofacitinib. The source of these receptors is a human donor with alopecia areata. Each CDR3 is given with its conserved first and last residue. D genes are given only for firm matches. Rows may omit the clone size; those that give it use once, few, many or a size class.

clone_size j_call d_call v_call cdr3_aa cdr3_nt
few TRBJ2-1 - TRBV4-1 CASSQDRGAWNEQFF TGCGCCAGCAGCCAAGATCGGGGGGCTTGGAATGAGCAGTTCTTC
- TRBJ2-3 - TRBV30 CAWSSDSGPTADTQYF TGTGCCTGGAGTTCGGATAGCGGACCCACAGCAGATACGCAGTATTTT
- TRBJ2-7 - TRBV29-1 CSVGAGLSYEQYF TGCAGCGTTGGGGCCGGGCTCTCCTACGAGCAGTACTTC
- TRBJ2-2 - TRBV30 CAWSLGQGITGELFF TGTGCCTGGAGTTTAGGGCAGGGGATAACCGGGGAGCTGTTTTTT
few TRBJ1-1 - TRBV4-1 CASSQVVTNTEAFF TGCGCCAGCAGCCAAGTTGTTACGAACACTGAAGCTTTCTTT
- TRBJ2-2 TRBD2 TRBV29-1 CSVETSGSTGELFF TGCAGCGTTGAGACTAGCGGTAGCACCGGGGAGCTGTTTTTT
- TRBJ1-2 - TRBV29-1 CSAGDNNYGYTF TGCAGTGCCGGGGACAACAACTATGGCTACACCTTC
- TRBJ2-2 TRBD2 TRBV11-2 CASSLAGEITGELFF TGTGCCAGCAGCTTGGCGGGAGAGATTACCGGGGAGCTGTTTTTT
few TRBJ1-2 - TRBV29-1 CSVDSSYGYTF TGCAGCGTGGACAGTTCCTATGGCTACACCTTC
many TRBJ1-5 - TRBV10-3 CAISVAQGGQPQHF TGTGCCATCAGTGTTGCCCAGGGCGGCCAGCCCCAGCATTTT
- TRBJ2-1 - TRBV29-1 CSVTQNNEQFF TGCAGCGTTACTCAGAACAATGAGCAGTTCTTC
- TRBJ2-7 - TRBV23-1 CASSQEGTSVHEQYF TGCGCCAGCAGTCAAGAGGGGACGTCTGTCCACGAGCAGTACTTC
few TRBJ1-1 - TRBV20-1 CSGEVNTEAFF TGCAGTGGGGAAGTGAACACTGAAGCTTTCTTT
few TRBJ2-2 - TRBV4-1 CASSRGDTGELFF TGCGCCAGCAGCCGGGGAGACACCGGGGAGCTGTTTTTT
- TRBJ2-7 TRBD2 TRBV29-1 CSVEGTSGRAYEQYF TGCAGCGTTGAAGGGACTAGCGGGAGGGCCTACGAGCAGTACTTC
few TRBJ2-3 TRBD2 TRBV13 CASSARLAGSTDTQYF TGTGCCAGCAGCGCACGACTAGCGGGGAGCACAGATACGCAGTATTTT
- TRBJ2-3 - TRBV29-1 CSVVRTYTTQYF TGCAGCGTTGTCAGGACTTATACTACGCAGTATTTT
few TRBJ1-5 - TRBV23-1 CASSPDLPQPQHF TGCGCCAGCAGCCCAGACCTCCCTCAGCCCCAGCATTTT
- TRBJ1-5 - TRBV15 CATSSALGGNQPQHF TGTGCCACCAGCAGCGCTCTGGGTGGCAATCAGCCCCAGCATTTT
- TRBJ1-1 - TRBV6-6 CASSYSTGNTEAFF TGTGCCAGCAGTTACTCCACAGGGAACACTGAAGCTTTCTTT
few TRBJ2-3 - TRBV29-1 CSVEGGPVGTDTQYF TGCAGCGTTGAGGGGGGACCTGTTGGGACAGATACGCAGTATTTT
few TRBJ2-5 - TRBV25-1 CASSGAGARETQYF TGTGCCAGCAGTGGGGCAGGGGCCCGGGAGACCCAGTACTTC
many TRBJ2-1 TRBD2 TRBV11-2 CASSQGLAPYNEQFF TGCGCCAGCAGCCAAGGACTAGCCCCCTACAATGAGCAGTTCTTC
- TRBJ2-2 - TRBV7-9 CASSFTSGELFF TGTGCCAGCAGCTTTACATCCGGGGAGCTGTTTTTT
few TRBJ1-2 - TRBV29-1 CSADSIFNYGYTF TGCAGCGCCGACAGCATTTTTAACTATGGCTACACCTTC
- TRBJ2-2 - TRBV30 CAWSPSGELFF TGTGCCTGGAGTCCATCCGGGGAGCTGTTTTTT
- TRBJ2-1 - TRBV29-1 CSGQKNNEQFF TGCAGCGGACAGAAAAATAATGAGCAGTTCTTC
few TRBJ2-4 - TRBV18 CASSPKAGGIAKNIQYF TGTGCCAGCTCACCGAAGGCAGGGGGGATAGCCAAAAACATTCAGTACTTC
- TRBJ2-7 - TRBV29-1 CSVETGTPYERYF TGCAGCGTTGAAACGGGAACCCCCTACGAGCGGTACTTC
- TRBJ2-1 TRBD2 TRBV19 CASGAGGSFNEQFF TGTGCCAGCGGGGCGGGCGGGAGCTTCAATGAGCAGTTCTTC
few TRBJ2-7 TRBD1 TRBV30 CAWAPGQTSYEQYF TGTGCCTGGGCCCCGGGACAGACATCCTACGAGCAGTACTTC
- TRBJ2-1 - TRBV19 CASSTGAGNEQFF TGTGCCAGTAGTACGGGCGCCGGTAATGAGCAGTTCTTC
- TRBJ1-2 - TRBV4-1 CASSTRTAIYGYTF TGCGCCAGCAGCACTCGGACAGCGATCTATGGCTACACCTTC
- TRBJ1-1 - TRBV30 CAGYGVFGENTEAFF TGTGCCGGATATGGAGTTTTCGGGGAGAACACTGAAGCTTTCTTT
- TRBJ2-7 - TRBV29-1 CSVEWGSSYEQYF TGCAGCGTTGAATGGGGGAGCTCCTACGAGCAGTACTTC
few TRBJ1-1 - TRBV29-1 CSVAGLGPYPMNTEAFF TGCAGCGTTGCAGGTTTAGGGCCCTATCCTATGAACACTGAAGCTTTCTTT
few TRBJ2-7 - TRBV7-9 CASRSGYEQYF TGTGCCAGCAGGTCAGGATACGAGCAGTACTTC
- TRBJ1-5 - TRBV20-1 CSEEERQPQHF TGCAGTGAGGAGGAGAGACAGCCCCAGCATTTT